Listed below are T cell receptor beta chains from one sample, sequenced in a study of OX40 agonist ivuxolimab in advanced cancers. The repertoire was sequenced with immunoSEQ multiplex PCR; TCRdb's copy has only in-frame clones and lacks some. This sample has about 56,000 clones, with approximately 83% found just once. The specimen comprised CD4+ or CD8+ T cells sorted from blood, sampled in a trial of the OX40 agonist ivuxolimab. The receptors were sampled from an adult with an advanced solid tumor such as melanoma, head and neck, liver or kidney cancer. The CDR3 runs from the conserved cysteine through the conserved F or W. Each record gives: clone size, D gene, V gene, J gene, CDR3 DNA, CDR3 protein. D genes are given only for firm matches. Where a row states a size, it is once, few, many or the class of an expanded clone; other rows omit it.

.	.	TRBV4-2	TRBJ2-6	TGTGCCAGCAGCCCTGGGGAAGGGGCTGGGGCCAACGTCCTGACTTTC	CASSPGEGAGANVLTF
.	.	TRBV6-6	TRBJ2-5	TGTGCCAGCAGTTACCCCCCGGACGGTCCGGAGCAGTACTTC	CASSYPPDGPEQYF
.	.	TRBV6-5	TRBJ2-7	TGTGCCAGCAGTTACCAGTCAGGCCGGGACTACGAGCAGTACTTC	CASSYQSGRDYEQYF
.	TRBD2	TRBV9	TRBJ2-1	TGTGCCAGCGAGACTTTAGCGGGAGGAACGAATGAGCAGTTCTTC	CASETLAGGTNEQFF
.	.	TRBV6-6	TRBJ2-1	TGTGCCAGCCTGAGCTACAATGAGCAGTTCTTC	CASLSYNEQFF
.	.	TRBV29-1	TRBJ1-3	TGCAGCGCAACAGGGAACGCTGGAAACACCATATATTTT	CSATGNAGNTIYF
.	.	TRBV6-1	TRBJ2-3	TGTGCCAGCAGTGAAGGAGCACTTAGCACAGATACGCAGTATTTT	CASSEGALSTDTQYF
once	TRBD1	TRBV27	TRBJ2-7	TGTGCCAGCAGTCCAGGGGGCTTCGGTTACGAGCAGTACTTC	CASSPGGFGYEQYF
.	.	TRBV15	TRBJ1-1	TGTGCCACCAGCAGAGATTGGGTGACTGAAGCTTTCTTT	CATSRDWVTEAFF
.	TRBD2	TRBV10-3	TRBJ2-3	TGTGCCGTTGGACTAGCGGGAGATAGCGGCACAGATACGCAGTATTTT	CAVGLAGDSGTDTQYF
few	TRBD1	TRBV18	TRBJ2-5	TGTGCCAGCTCACCGGGGTGGTGGACAGGAGAACAAGAGACCCAGTACTTC	CASSPGWWTGEQETQYF
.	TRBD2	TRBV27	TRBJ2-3	TGTGCCAGCAGCCGAGGACTAGCGGGACACACAGATACGCAGTATTTT	CASSRGLAGHTDTQYF
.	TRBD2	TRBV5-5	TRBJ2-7	TGTGCCAGCAGCCCCCTCGCCAGCGGGACTTCCTACGAGCAGTACTTC	CASSPLASGTSYEQYF
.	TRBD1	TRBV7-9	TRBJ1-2	TGTGCCAGCAGCTTAGCCGAGACAGGGGCGAACTATGGCTACACCTTC	CASSLAETGANYGYTF
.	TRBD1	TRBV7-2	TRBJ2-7	TGTGCCAGCAGCTTAGCCGGGGACAGGGCAGTATACGAGCAGTACTTC	CASSLAGDRAVYEQYF
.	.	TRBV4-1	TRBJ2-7	TGCGCCAGCAGCCCGACCATTACTCGGGGCTCCTACGAGCAGTACTTC	CASSPTITRGSYEQYF
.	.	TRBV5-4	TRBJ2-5	TGTGCCAGCAACCTCCAGGGGACCCAGTACTTC	CASNLQGTQYF
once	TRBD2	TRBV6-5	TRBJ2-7	TGTGCCAGCAGTGAAGGCGGGAGGGCCCACGAGCAGTACTTC	CASSEGGRAHEQYF
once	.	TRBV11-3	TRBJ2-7	TGTGCCAGCAGCTTGGACAGCTTTTACTACGAGCAGTACTTC	CASSLDSFYYEQYF
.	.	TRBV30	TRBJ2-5	TGTGCCTGGATTAGGGGGCAAGAGACCCAGTACTTC	CAWIRGQETQYF
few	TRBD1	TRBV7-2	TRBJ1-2	TGTGCCAGCAGCTTACAGGGGGGCCGTGGCTACACCTTC	CASSLQGGRGYTF
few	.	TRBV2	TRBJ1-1	TGTGCCAGCAGTCGTGACACTGAAGCTTTCTTT	CASSRDTEAFF
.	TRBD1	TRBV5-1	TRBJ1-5	TGCGCCAGCAGCTTGGGGACAGGGGGGGTTCAGCCCCAGCATTTT	CASSLGTGGVQPQHF
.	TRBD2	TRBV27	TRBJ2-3	TGTGCCAGCAGACTAGCGGGCCTATCCACAGATACGCAGTATTTT	CASRLAGLSTDTQYF
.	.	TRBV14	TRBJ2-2	TGTGCCAGCGCCCCATCCGCTGGGGAGCTGTTTTTT	CASAPSAGELFF
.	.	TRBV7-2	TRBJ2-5	TGTGCCAGCAGCCCACTTCGGGGGGCCCAAGAGACCCAGTACTTC	CASSPLRGAQETQYF
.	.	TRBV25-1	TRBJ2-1	TGTGCCAGCAGTGCACCCGGAGAGTACAATGAGCAGTTCTTC	CASSAPGEYNEQFF
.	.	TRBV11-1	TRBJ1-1	TGTGCCAGCAGCTCGCGGCGGTTGGACACTGAAGCTTTCTTT	CASSSRRLDTEAFF
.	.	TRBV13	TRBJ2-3	TGTGCCAGCAGCCCTTTCGGGAGTATCACAGATACGCAGTATTTT	CASSPFGSITDTQYF
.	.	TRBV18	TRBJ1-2	TGTGCCAGCTCACCACCGGTGGGTTTAAATGGCTACACCTTC	CASSPPVGLNGYTF
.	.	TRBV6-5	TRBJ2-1	TGTGCCAGCACCCCCCAGAGGGAGTGGAGGAATGAGCAGTTCTTC	CASTPQREWRNEQFF
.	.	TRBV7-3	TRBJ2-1	TGTGCCAGCAGCTTATCCGGGACATACTACAATGAGCAGTTCTTC	CASSLSGTYYNEQFF
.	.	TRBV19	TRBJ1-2	TGTGCCAGTAGTATTTCACTCGGCGGATACTATGGCTACACCTTC	CASSISLGGYYGYTF
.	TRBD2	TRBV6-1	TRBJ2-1	TGTGCCAGCAGTGAAAGATCTTGGGGACTAGATTCGGGACCCAGCTCCTACAATGAGCAGTTCTTC	CASSERSWGLDSGPSSYNEQFF
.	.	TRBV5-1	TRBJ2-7	TGCGCCAGCAGCAGGGATTGGAGCTCTGGCGAGCAGTACTTC	CASSRDWSSGEQYF
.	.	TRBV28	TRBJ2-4	TGTGCCAGCAGTTCCCCGGGACTTATCGAGATAGCCAAAAACATTCAGTACTTC	CASSSPGLIEIAKNIQYF
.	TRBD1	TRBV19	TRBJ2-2	TGTGCCAGTAGGAGGACAGGGATCGGGGTTCACGGGGAGCTGTTTTTT	CASRRTGIGVHGELFF
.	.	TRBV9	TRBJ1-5	TGTGCCAGCAGCGTAGGGCCAGGGAATCATCAGCCCCAGCATTTT	CASSVGPGNHQPQHF
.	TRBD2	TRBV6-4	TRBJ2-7	TGTGCCAGCAGCCCCACCCCAAATCTAGCGGGGATTTCCTACGAGCAGTACTTC	CASSPTPNLAGISYEQYF
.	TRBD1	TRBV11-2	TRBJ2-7	TGTGCCAGCAGCAACCCCCGGGACAGTCCCTACGAGCAGTACTTC	CASSNPRDSPYEQYF
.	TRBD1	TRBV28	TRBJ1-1	TGTGCCAGCAGTTTAGTCGGGGTTGGGGCAGGGGGGGACACTGAAGCTTTCTTT	CASSLVGVGAGGDTEAFF
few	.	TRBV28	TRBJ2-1	TGTGCCAGCAGTCCAGACTACCACAATGAGCAGTTCTTC	CASSPDYHNEQFF
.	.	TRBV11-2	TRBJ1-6	TGTGCCAGCAGCGAGGGTTGGAAGGCACCCCTCCACTTT	CASSEGWKAPLHF
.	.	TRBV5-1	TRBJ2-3	TGCGCCAGCAGCGCCTCGGAGTGGGGCACAGATACGCAGTATTTT	CASSASEWGTDTQYF
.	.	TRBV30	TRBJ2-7	TGTGCCTGGAGACCCCCCGGACAGTTAAGCTCCTACGAGCAGTACTTC	CAWRPPGQLSSYEQYF
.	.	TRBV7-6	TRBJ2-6	TGTGCCAGCAGCTTAGCCCCAGGACTTTACTCTGGGGCCAACGTCCTGACTTTC	CASSLAPGLYSGANVLTF
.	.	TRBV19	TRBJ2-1	TGTGCCAGTACCTCTTTGGGGAATGAGCAGTTCTTC	CASTSLGNEQFF
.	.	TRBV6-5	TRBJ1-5	TGTGCCAGCAGTTACAGACGGGATCAGCCCCAGCATTTT	CASSYRRDQPQHF
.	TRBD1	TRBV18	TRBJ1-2	TGTGCCGGCACACCGAGGGGGCAGGGCTCCCCCCTCTATGGCTACACCTTC	CAGTPRGQGSPLYGYTF
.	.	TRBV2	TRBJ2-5	TGTGCCAGCAATACAGGACCTCAAGAGACCCAGTACTTC	CASNTGPQETQYF
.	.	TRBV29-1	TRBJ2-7	TGCAGCGTGGGGAGCTACGAGCAGTACTTC	CSVGSYEQYF
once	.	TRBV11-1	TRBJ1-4	TGTGCCAGCAGTCGATCCACGGGGGCAACTAATGAAAAACTGTTTTTT	CASSRSTGATNEKLFF
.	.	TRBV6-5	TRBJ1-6	TGTGCCAGCAGCGATAATAATTCACCCCTCCACTTT	CASSDNNSPLHF
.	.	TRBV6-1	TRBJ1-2	TGTGCCAGCAGTGAATGGGGGGGAGCCCGAGCTAACTATGGCTACACCTTC	CASSEWGGARANYGYTF